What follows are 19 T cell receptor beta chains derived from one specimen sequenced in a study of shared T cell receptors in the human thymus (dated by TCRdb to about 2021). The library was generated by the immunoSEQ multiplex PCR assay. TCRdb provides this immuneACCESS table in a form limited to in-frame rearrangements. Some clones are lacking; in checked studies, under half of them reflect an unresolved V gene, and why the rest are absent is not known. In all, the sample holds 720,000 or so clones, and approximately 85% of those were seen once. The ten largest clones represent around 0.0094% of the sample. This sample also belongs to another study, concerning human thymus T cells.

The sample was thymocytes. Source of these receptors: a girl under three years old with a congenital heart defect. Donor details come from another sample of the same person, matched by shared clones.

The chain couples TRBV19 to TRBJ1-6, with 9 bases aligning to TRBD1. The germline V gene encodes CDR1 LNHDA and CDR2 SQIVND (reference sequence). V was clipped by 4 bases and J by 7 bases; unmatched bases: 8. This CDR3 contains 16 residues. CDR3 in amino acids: CASSTTDRGNNSPLHF. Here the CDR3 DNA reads TGTGCCAGTAGTACAACGGACAGGGGAAACAATTCACCCCTCCACTTT.

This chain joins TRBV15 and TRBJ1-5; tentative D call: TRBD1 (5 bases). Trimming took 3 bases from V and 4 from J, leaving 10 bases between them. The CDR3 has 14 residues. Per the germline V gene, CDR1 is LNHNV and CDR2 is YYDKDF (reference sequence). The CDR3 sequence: CATSREPGNQPQHF. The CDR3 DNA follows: TGTGCCACCAGCAGGGAACCAGGGAATCAGCCCCAGCATTTT.

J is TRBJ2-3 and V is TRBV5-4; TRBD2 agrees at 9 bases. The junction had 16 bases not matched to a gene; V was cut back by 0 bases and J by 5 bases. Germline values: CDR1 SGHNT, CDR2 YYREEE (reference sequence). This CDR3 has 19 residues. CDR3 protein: CASSLEPPGRGGLVDTQYF. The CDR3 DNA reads TGTGCCAGCAGCTTGGAACCCCCTGGGCGGGGGGGCCTTGTAGATACGCAGTATTTT.

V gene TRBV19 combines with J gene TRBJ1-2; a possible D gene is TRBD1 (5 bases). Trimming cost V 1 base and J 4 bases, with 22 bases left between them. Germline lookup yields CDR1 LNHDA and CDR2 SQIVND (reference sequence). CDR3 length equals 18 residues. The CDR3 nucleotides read TGTGCCAGTAGTATAGTGAGGGGAGGGACGTCAAATGGCTATGGCTACACCTTC. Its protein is CASSIVRGGTSNGYGYTF.

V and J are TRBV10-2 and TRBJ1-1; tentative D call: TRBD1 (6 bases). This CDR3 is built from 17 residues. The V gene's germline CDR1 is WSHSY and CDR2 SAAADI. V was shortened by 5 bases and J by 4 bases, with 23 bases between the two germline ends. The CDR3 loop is CASSFNPTKTGPTEAFF. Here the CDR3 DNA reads TGCGCCAGCAGTTTTAATCCCACAAAAACAGGGCCCACTGAAGCTTTCTTT.

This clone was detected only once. The CDR3: CAICQADGYGYTF. CDR3 bases: TGTGCCATCTGCCAGGCAGACGGATATGGCTACACCTTC. This chain uses TRBV10-3 with TRBJ1-2; D uncertain. Trimming took off 8 bases at V and 5 bases at J, with 15 bases between the two ends. Germline V gene lookup returns CDR1 ENHRY and CDR2 SYGVKD. The CDR3 spans 13 residues.

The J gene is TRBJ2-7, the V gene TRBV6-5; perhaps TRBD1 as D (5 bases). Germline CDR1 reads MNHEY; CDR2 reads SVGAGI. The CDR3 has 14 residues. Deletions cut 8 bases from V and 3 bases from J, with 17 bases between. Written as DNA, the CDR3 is TGTGCCAGCGGGAAGACAGTAGGGATCTACGAGCAGTACTTC. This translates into CASGKTVGIYEQYF.

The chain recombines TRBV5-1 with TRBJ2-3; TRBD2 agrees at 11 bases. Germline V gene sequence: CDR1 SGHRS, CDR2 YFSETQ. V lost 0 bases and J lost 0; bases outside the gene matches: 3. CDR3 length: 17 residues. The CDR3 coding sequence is TGCGCCAGCAGCTTGGGACTAGCGGGGCCCAGCACAGATACGCAGTATTTT. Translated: CASSLGLAGPSTDTQYF.

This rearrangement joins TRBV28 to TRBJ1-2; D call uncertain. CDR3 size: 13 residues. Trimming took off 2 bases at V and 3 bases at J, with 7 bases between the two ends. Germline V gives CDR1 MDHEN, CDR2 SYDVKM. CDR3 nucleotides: TGTGCCAGCAGTTTAGCAGACTACTATGGCTACACCTTC. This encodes CASSLADYYGYTF.

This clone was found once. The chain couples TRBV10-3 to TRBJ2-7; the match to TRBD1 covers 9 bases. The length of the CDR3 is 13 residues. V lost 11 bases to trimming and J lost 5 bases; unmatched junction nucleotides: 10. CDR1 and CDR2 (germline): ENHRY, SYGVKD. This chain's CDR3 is CAAQAGTGNEQYF. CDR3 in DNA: TGTGCCGCCCAGGCCGGGACAGGGAACGAGCAGTACTTC.

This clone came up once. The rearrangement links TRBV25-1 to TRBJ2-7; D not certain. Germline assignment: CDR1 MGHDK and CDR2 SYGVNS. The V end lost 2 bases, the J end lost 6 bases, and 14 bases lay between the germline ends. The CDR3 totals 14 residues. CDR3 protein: CASSEVLRSREQYF. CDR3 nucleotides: TGTGCCAGCAGTGAAGTGCTCCGTAGTCGCGAGCAGTACTTC.

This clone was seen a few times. CDR3: CSVQTIRTDTQYF. In DNA, the CDR3 is TGCAGCGTTCAGACTATCCGCACAGATACGCAGTATTTT. This chain uses TRBV29-1 with TRBJ2-3; D is perhaps TRBD2 (5 bases). Between the trimmed V and J ends, which lost 5 bases and 1 base, there was a span of 10 bases. The CDR3 extends over 13 amino acids. Germline V gene data show CDR1 as SQVTM and CDR2 as ANQGSEA.

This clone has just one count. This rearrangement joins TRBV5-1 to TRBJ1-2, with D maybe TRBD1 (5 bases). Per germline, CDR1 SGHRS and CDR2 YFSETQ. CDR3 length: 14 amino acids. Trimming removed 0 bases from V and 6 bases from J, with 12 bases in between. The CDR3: CASSLEGAEDGYTF. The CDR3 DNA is TGCGCCAGCAGCTTGGAAGGGGCTGAAGATGGCTACACCTTC.

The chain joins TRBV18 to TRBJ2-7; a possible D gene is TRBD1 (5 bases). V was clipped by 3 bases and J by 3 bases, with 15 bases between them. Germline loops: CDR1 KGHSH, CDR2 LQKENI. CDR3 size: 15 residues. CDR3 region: CASSPTGKSSYEQYF. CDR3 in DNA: TGTGCCAGCTCACCTACAGGAAAGTCCAGCTACGAGCAGTACTTC. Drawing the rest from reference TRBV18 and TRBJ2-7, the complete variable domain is NAGVMQNPRHLVRRRGQEARLRCSPMKGHSHVYWYRQLPEEGLKFMVYLQKENIIDESGMPKERFSAEFPKEGPSILRIQQVVRGDSAAYFCASSPTGKSSYEQYFGPGTRLTVT.

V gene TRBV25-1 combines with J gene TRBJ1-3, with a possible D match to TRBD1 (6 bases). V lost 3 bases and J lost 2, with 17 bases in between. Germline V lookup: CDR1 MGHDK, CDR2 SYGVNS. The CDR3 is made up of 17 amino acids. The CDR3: CASSDLQAGATGNTIYF. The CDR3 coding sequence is TGTGCCAGCAGTGATCTCCAGGCGGGGGCGACTGGAAACACCATATATTTT. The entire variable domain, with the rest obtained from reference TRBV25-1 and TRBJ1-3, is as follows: EADIYQTPRYLVIGTGKKITLECSQTMGHDKMYWYQQDPGMELHLIHYSYGVNSTEKGDLSSESTVSRIRTEHFPLTLESARPSHTSQYLCASSDLQAGATGNTIYFGEGSWLTVV.

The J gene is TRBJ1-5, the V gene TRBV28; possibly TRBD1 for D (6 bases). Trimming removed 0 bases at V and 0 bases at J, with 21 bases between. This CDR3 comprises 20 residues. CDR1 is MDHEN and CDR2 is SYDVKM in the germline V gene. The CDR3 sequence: CASSLWKDSSPGYSNQPQHF. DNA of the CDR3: TGTGCCAGCAGTTTATGGAAGGACAGCTCCCCAGGCTATAGCAATCAGCCCCAGCATTTT.

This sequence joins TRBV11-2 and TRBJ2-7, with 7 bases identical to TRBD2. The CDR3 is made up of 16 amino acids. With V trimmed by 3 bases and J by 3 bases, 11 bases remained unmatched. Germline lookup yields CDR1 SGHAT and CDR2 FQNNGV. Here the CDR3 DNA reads TGTGCCAGCAGCTTTGGGGGGGTGAAACCTTACTACGAGCAGTACTTC. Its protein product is CASSFGGVKPYYEQYF.

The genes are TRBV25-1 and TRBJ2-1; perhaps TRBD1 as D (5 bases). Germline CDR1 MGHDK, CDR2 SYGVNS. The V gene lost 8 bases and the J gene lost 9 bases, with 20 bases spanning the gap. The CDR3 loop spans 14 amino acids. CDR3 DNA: TGTGCCAGCTTAGCAAGGGGCGAGTCAGGTGAGCAGTTCTTC. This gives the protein CASLARGESGEQFF.

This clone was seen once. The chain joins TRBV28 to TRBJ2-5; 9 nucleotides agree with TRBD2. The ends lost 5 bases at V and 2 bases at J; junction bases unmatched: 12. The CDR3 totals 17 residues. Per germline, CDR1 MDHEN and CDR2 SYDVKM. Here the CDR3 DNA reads TGTGCCAGCAGTGTCACCCCTGCGGGGGGGAGTCAAGAGACCCAGTACTTC. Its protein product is CASSVTPAGGSQETQYF.